The TCR beta chain under discussion was sequenced for a study of follicular helper T cells after annual influenza vaccination. Turning to the study itself: Some donors were sampled over the 2013-2014, 2014-2015 and 2015-2016 vaccinations.

The germline V and J ends were trimmed by 3 bases and 3 bases, with 12 bases remaining between them. CDR1 is SQVTM, CDR2 ANQGSEA, per germline. The CDR3 is made up of 14 amino acids. The table lists this clone with a count of one. What it recognizes is unknown. The method was immunoSEQ multiplex PCR; TCRdb's version includes in-frame clones alone and lacks a portion of them. This repertoire shows 12,000 to 15,000 clones, approximately 84% found once; its top ten account for about 1.3%. Time point denoted: 2014-2015 season, 7 days after vaccination. Between about 40 and 100 mL of blood was drawn per time point. Study-level results: Successive annual vaccinations recalled a recurrent oligoclonal ICOS+CD38+ cTfh response with influenza-specific clonotypes.

The receptor was derived from an adult who received the influenza vaccine. The chain is built from TRBV29-1 and TRBJ1-3; D perhaps matches TRBD1 (6 bases). This material consisted of CXCR5+ CD38- circulating T follicular helper cells from blood, taken 7 days after influenza vaccination. Specified subset: circulating Tfh, non-naive CD4+CXCR5+PD-1+ (ICOS+CD38+ or ICOS-CD38-). CDR3 residues: CSVEGGANGNTIYF. CDR3 DNA: TGCAGCGTTGAGGGGGGGGCAAATGGAAACACCATATATTTT.